This passage covers 18 T cell receptor beta chains from one sample sequenced in a study of cytomegalovirus exposure and HLA in healthy donors. The PCR was carried out with 60 Vbeta primers and 13 Jbeta primers. The protocol was immunoSEQ multiplex PCR, while the TCRdb copy is restricted to in-frame clones and leaves out a portion. Of approximately 170,000 clones in the sample, approximately 80% were seen once. The specimen was PBMCs. The receptors were sampled from a woman between 35 and 50 years old in good health and CMV-seropositive.

The V gene is TRBV7-2, the J gene TRBJ2-5; D might be TRBD2 (6 bases). The ends were cut back, 4 bases at V and 4 bases at J, with 19 bases in the middle. CDR3 size: 16 residues. Germline V CDR1 and CDR2: SGHTA, FQGNSA. In DNA form, the CDR3 reads TGTGCCAGCAGCTGGGGGGTGGGAAGAGGTCGAGAGACCCAGTACTTC. This sequence encodes CASSWGVGRGRETQYF.

This rearrangement joins TRBV9 to TRBJ2-1; perhaps TRBD1 as D (5 bases). The CDR3 covers 14 residues. Trimming took off 3 bases at V and 6 bases at J, with 13 bases between the two ends. Germline lookup yields CDR1 SGDLS and CDR2 YYNGEE. The CDR3 loop reads CASSGRLGVNEQFF. CDR3 in DNA: TGTGCCAGCAGCGGACGTTTAGGGGTCAATGAGCAGTTCTTC. Supplemented by reference TRBV9 and TRBJ2-1, the full variable domain reads DSGVTQTPKHLITATGQRVTLRCSPRSGDLSVYWYQQSLDQGLQFLIQYYNGEERAKGNILERFSAQQFPDLHSELNLSSLELGDSALYFCASSGRLGVNEQFFGPGTRLTVL.

The chain employs TRBV12-5 and TRBJ1-2; no definite D call. This CDR3 region has 14 residues. Trimming took off 1 base at V and 5 bases at J, with 11 bases between the two ends. Germline V CDR1 and CDR2: LGHNT, FRNRAP. The CDR3 sequence is CASGLAGHPYGYTF. The CDR3 DNA reads TGTGCTAGTGGTTTGGCAGGCCACCCTTATGGCTACACCTTC.

The chain recombines TRBV5-4 with TRBJ2-1, with 11 bases fitting TRBD2. The length of the CDR3 is 17 residues. Germline V lookup: CDR1 SGHNT, CDR2 YYREEE (reference sequence). Trimming took 4 bases from V and 4 from J; bases not matched to a gene: 10. CDR3 region: CASSARSSGGPYNEQFF. The CDR3 DNA reads as TGTGCCAGCAGCGCGCGATCTAGCGGGGGGCCATACAATGAGCAGTTCTTC. Complete variable domain (other parts from reference TRBV5-4 and TRBJ2-1): ETGVTQSPTHLIKTRGQQVTLRCSSQSGHNTVSWYQQALGQGPQFIFQYYREEENGRGNFPPRFSGLQFPNYSSELNVNALELDDSALYLCASSARSSGGPYNEQFFGPGTRLTVL.

The chain carries TRBV5-1 and TRBJ1-2; TRBD1 agrees at 9 bases. The CDR3 has 15 residues. Trimming at V came to 4 bases and at J to 4 bases, leaving 8 bases not matched to a gene. CDR1 is SGHRS, CDR2 YFSETQ, per germline. The CDR3 is CASSRTGETVYGYTF. CDR3 nucleotides: TGCGCCAGCAGCAGGACAGGGGAGACGGTCTATGGCTACACCTTC.

The CDR3 reads CASSEFRDRGETQYF. CDR3 in DNA: TGTGCCAGCAGTGAGTTCCGGGACAGGGGAGAGACCCAGTACTTC. The chain links TRBV25-1 to TRBJ2-5; TRBD1 matches at 10 bases. Trimming cost V 3 bases and J 4 bases; bases outside gene matches: 5. CDR3 size: 15 residues. Per the germline V gene, CDR1 is MGHDK and CDR2 is SYGVNS. The full variable domain, with the rest looked up from reference TRBV25-1 and TRBJ2-5, is EADIYQTPRYLVIGTGKKITLECSQTMGHDKMYWYQQDPGMELHLIHYSYGVNSTEKGDLSSESTVSRIRTEHFPLTLESARPSHTSQYLCASSEFRDRGETQYFGPGTRLLVL.

The chain joins TRBV5-4 to TRBJ2-1; no definite D call. The CDR3 totals 16 residues. In germline, CDR1 is SGHNT, CDR2 YYREEE (reference sequence). Trimming cost V 4 bases and J 4 bases, with 18 bases left between them. CDR3 amino acids: CASSSLSRSIYNEQFF. In DNA, the CDR3 is TGTGCCAGCAGCAGTCTATCCAGGTCGATTTACAATGAGCAGTTCTTC.

This clone was seen a handful of times. V usage is TRBV4-2 and J usage is TRBJ1-2; 8 bases are shared with TRBD1. This CDR3 is built from 15 residues. Germline V gives CDR1 LGHNA, CDR2 YNFKEQ. V dropped 0 bases and J dropped 4; count of bases not matched to a gene: 4. DNA of the CDR3: TGTGCCAGCAGCCAAGAATCAGGGGGCGCCTATGGCTACACCTTC. Translating gives CASSQESGGAYGYTF.

This chain uses TRBV30 with TRBJ2-5; 12 nucleotides line up with TRBD2. The DNA matches TRBJ2-7 better at its end, which makes the J call doubtful. The CDR3 has 15 residues. Germline-derived CDR1 and CDR2 are GTSNPN and SVGIG (reference sequence). CDR3 region: CAWRPTSGGTYEQYF. CDR3 DNA: TGTGCCTGGAGGCCAACTAGCGGGGGGACCTACGAGCAGTACTTC.

The rearrangement links TRBV10-1 to TRBJ2-7; TRBD1 matches 12 bases. CDR3 size: 14 residues. CDR1 and CDR2 (germline): WNHNN, SYGVQD (reference sequence). Trimming cost V 5 bases and J 5 bases; bases outside gene matches: 4. The DNA of the CDR3 is TGCGCCAGCAGTCCCGGGACAGGGGGCAACGAGCAGTACTTC. It yields the protein CASSPGTGGNEQYF.

This sequence joins TRBV6-5 and TRBJ1-4; 9 bases are a match to TRBD1. The CDR3 is 16 amino acids. J was trimmed by 8 bases and V by 0 bases; bases with no gene match: 7. Germline V CDR1 and CDR2: MNHEY, SVGAGI. The CDR3 DNA sequence: TGTGCCAGCAGTTACTCTCGGACAGGGGATGGGGAAAAACTGTTTTTT. Translated, it gives CASSYSRTGDGEKLFF.

The chain is built from TRBV6-6 and TRBJ2-1; 10 bases fit TRBD2. The V gene end was trimmed by 0 bases and the J gene end by 8 bases; junction bases not matched to a gene: 1. Germline CDR1 MNHNY, CDR2 SVGAGI (reference sequence). The CDR3 is made up of 14 amino acids. For the CDR3, the DNA is TGTGCCAGCAGTTACTCCGGGACTAGCGATGAGCAGTTCTTC. Translated: CASSYSGTSDEQFF.

The V and J genes are TRBV7-2 and TRBJ2-7, with D perhaps matching TRBD1 (6 bases). The germline CDR1 and CDR2 sequences are SGHTA and FQGNSA. The CDR3 runs 14 residues. V lost 1 base and J 1 base, leaving 8 bases between the germline ends. CDR3 sequence: CASSLDRVSYEQYF. For the CDR3, the DNA is TGTGCCAGCAGCTTAGACAGGGTATCCTACGAGCAGTACTTC.

The chain combines TRBV7-9 with TRBJ1-1, with no clear D. The CDR3 consists of 15 residues. V shed 1 base and J shed 4 bases, with 13 bases lying between them. Per germline, CDR1 SEHNR and CDR2 FQNEAQ (reference sequence). The CDR3 coding sequence is TGTGCCAGCAGCTTAGTGTCGGTTCGCGGCACTGAAGCTTTCTTT. This codes for CASSLVSVRGTEAFF.

Turning to this clone: An end of the junction differs from the germline gene, which may be a read error. The chain uses TRBV6-1 and TRBJ2-3, with a tentative D call TRBD2 (6 bases). The CDR3 spans 16 residues. From germline, CDR1 is MNHNS and CDR2 SASEGT. The CDR3 here is CASSVGGGLTTNTQYF. As DNA, the CDR3 is TGTGCCAGCAGTGTGGGGGGTGGTCTAACCACAAATACGCAGTATTTT.

The chain employs TRBV5-4 and TRBJ1-1, with 7 bases identical to TRBD1. The germline V gene encodes CDR1 SGHNT and CDR2 YYREEE (reference sequence). V was pared by 4 bases and J by 4 bases, with 7 bases of the junction left unmatched. The CDR3 has 14 residues. The CDR3 sequence: CASSPRDSTTEAFF. CDR3 sequence (DNA): TGTGCCAGCAGCCCCCGGGACAGTACCACTGAAGCTTTCTTT. The whole variable domain, remainder taken from reference TRBV5-4 and TRBJ1-1, is ETGVTQSPTHLIKTRGQQVTLRCSSQSGHNTVSWYQQALGQGPQFIFQYYREEENGRGNFPPRFSGLQFPNYSSELNVNALELDDSALYLCASSPRDSTTEAFFGQGTRLTVV.

J is TRBJ1-2 and V is TRBV5-4, with unresolved D. The CDR3 is 14 residues long. Trimming shortened V by 5 bases and J by 6 bases, and 17 bases separated the two germline ends. CDR1 and CDR2 from the germline V gene are SGHNT and YYREEE (reference sequence). As DNA, the CDR3 is TGTGCCAGCAGTCAGTGGTCAGATATACATGGCTACACCTTC. Translating it yields CASSQWSDIHGYTF.

CDR3 nucleotide sequence: TGTGCCAGCAGACCGGGACTAGCGGGAGTCAATGAGCAGTTCTTC. It yields the protein CASRPGLAGVNEQFF. The V call is TRBV7-2, the J call TRBJ2-1, with 14 nucleotides matching TRBD2. V shed 6 bases, J shed 6 bases, and the junction held 4 bases outside the gene matches. Germline CDR1 and CDR2: SGHTA and FQGNSA. CDR3 length equals 15 residues.